The subject of this entry is one TCR beta chain. At one boundary the junction diverges from the germline segment, which might be a read error. The sample originates from a study of blood T cell repertoires in COVID-19. Study at large: Collection of acute and convalescent COVID-19 samples took place in the United States, Italy and Spain. The analysed material was cDNA or gDNA that came from T cells, B-cell-depleted T cells, or PBMCs.

From germline, CDR1 is SSHAT and CDR2 FNYEAQ (reference sequence). This CDR3 region has 14 residues. In the study's own analysis: Reference gene primer amplification in the assay estimated nucleated cell counts. Generated by immunoSEQ multiplex PCR, the TCRdb table keeps only in-frame clones and is missing some. D and trimming were read from the DNA, whereas the V and J calls and clone size are those reported in that table. This sample has 300,000 to 400,000 clones; more than 70% occur once, and the top ten carry roughly 8%. The clonotype was recovered from a woman aged 50 to 60 who had recovered from COVID-19. Sequencing input: peripheral blood. J is TRBJ2-5 and V is TRBV7-7, with 8 positions matching TRBD1. This chain's CDR3 is CASSRQGNQETQYF. CDR3 nucleotides: TGTGCTAGCAGCCGACAGGGGAACCAAGAGACCCAGTACTTC.